The T cell receptor (beta chain) described here comes from a study of cytomegalovirus exposure and HLA in healthy donors. Amplification used 60 Vbeta primers and 13 Jbeta primers. Clones were sequenced by immunoSEQ multiplex PCR, and TCRdb holds only the in-frame ones, with some missing. The sample lists approximately 73,000 clones; roughly 60% were seen once. General study findings and limits: Some V segments, TRBV6-2 and TRBV6-3 among them, were indistinguishable and were therefore excluded.

This clone was observed a few times. Its cognate antigen is unknown. Trimming stripped 1 base from V and 1 base from J, with 10 bases between. This CDR3 has 15 residues. CDR1 and CDR2 (germline): SGHAT, FQNNGV. The source material was PBMCs. The V and J genes are TRBV11-2 and TRBJ2-5, with D hard to call. This clonotype was sampled from a man aged 30-40 years in good health and CMV-seropositive. Here the CDR3 DNA reads TGTGCCAGCAGCTTAGTGACACAGACCCAAGAGACCCAGTACTTC. Protein sequence: CASSLVTQTQETQYF.